What follows are 17 T cell receptor beta chains derived from one specimen sequenced in a study of blood T cells in healthy people across ages. Primed by a sample-barcoded 5' primer and a J-beta primer mix, a second PCR proceeded for roughly 7 to 12 cycles. Via MiXCR, TCRdb re-called the 5' RACE reads, giving one row per CDR3 protein. Among hundreds of thousands of distinct CDR3 sequences, about a fifth were seen once, and the ten largest hold roughly 22%. The sample taken for sequencing was blood. The origin of the receptors is a man aged 70-80 years in good health.

Only a few counts were recorded for this clonotype. V usage is TRBV19 and J usage is TRBJ2-1, with D perhaps assigned TRBD1 or TRBD2 (5 bases each). The DNA end is a closer match to TRBJ2-7, so the J assignment may be wrong. The CDR3 length is 14 residues. Germline-derived CDR1 and CDR2 are LNHDA and SQIVND (reference sequence). CDR3: CASSRGPGYYEQYV. CDR3 nucleotide sequence: TGTGCCAGTAGTAGGGGACCAGGTTACTACGAGCAGTACGTC.

The V call is TRBV6-5, the J call TRBJ2-2; D is unresolved. From germline, CDR1 is MNHEY and CDR2 SVGAGI. V lost 0 bases and J 10 bases, leaving 9 bases between the germline ends. This CDR3 region has 13 residues. CDR3 region: CASSYSGFVELFF. Written as DNA, the CDR3 is TGTGCCAGCAGTTACTCGGGTTTCGTGGAGCTGTTTTTT.

As regards this clonotype: At one of its ends the junction is not consistent with the germline gene, which may arise from a read error. The V call is TRBV12-3 or TRBV12-4, the J call TRBJ2-3, with D perhaps TRBD2 (5 bases). This CDR3 spans 16 amino acids. The CDR3 spells CTSSLGGRGRADVEYF. CDR3 bases: TGTACCAGCAGTTTAGGTGGTAGAGGGAGAGCAGATGTGGAGTATTTT.

This clonotype is a singleton in its sample. Here the CDR3 DNA reads TGTGCCAGCAGTTACTCAGTTAATGGCTACACCTTC. Protein sequence: CASSYSVNGYTF. The V call is TRBV6-6, the J call TRBJ1-2; D gene ambiguous. Deletions cut 0 bases from V and 6 bases from J, with 5 bases between. The CDR3 is made up of 12 amino acids. The germline CDR1 and CDR2 sequences are MNHNY and SVGAGI (reference sequence).

This sequence joins TRBV3-1 and TRBJ1-1; the match to TRBD1 covers 7 bases. The germline CDR1 and CDR2 sequences are LGHDT and YNNKEL (reference sequence). The V and J ends lost 4 bases and 5 bases, in that order; junction bases with no gene match: 4. CDR3 length: 13 residues. CDR3 sequence (DNA): TGTGCCAGCAGCCCTATGACAGGGACTGAAGCTTTCTTT. Residues: CASSPMTGTEAFF.

This clonotype was observed a single time. J is TRBJ1-1 and V is TRBV7-8; TRBD1 might be the D (6 bases). Germline loops: CDR1 SGHVS, CDR2 FQNEAQ. V was pared by 2 bases and J by 3 bases, with 13 bases between. The CDR3 runs to 15 residues. The CDR3 loop reads CASSLQGKGYTEAFF. The CDR3 DNA reads as TGTGCCAGCAGCTTACAGGGGAAAGGGTACACTGAAGCTTTCTTT.

The chain carries TRBV28 and TRBJ1-5; D is perhaps TRBD1 (5 bases). CDR1 is MDHEN, CDR2 SYDVKM, per germline. This CDR3 region has 15 residues. Trimming stripped 5 bases from V and 7 bases from J, with 18 bases between. Written as DNA, the CDR3 is TGTGCCAGCAGTCCCCAGGGCAGGGTCGGGCAGCCCCAGCATTTT. This sequence encodes CASSPQGRVGQPQHF.

This sequence joins TRBV3-1 and TRBJ2-1, with TRBD2 matching over 14 bases. The germline V gene has CDR1 LGHDT and CDR2 YNNKEL (reference sequence). J gave up 10 bases and V 3 bases, and 8 bases lay outside the gene matches. The CDR3 is 16 residues long. CDR3 nucleotides: TGTGCCAGCAGCCAGAGCGGGACTAGCGGGAGTAAGGAGCAGTTCTTC. Translated, it gives CASSQSGTSGSKEQFF.

This clonotype was seen repeatedly, ten times or more. In nucleotides, the CDR3 is TGTGCCAGCATCGGAAGGGGTAGTGGGGCCAAAAACATTCAGTACTTC. Translation: CASIGRGSGAKNIQYF. V usage is TRBV6-2 or TRBV6-3 and J usage is TRBJ2-4; TRBD1 might be the D (5 bases). CDR1 is MNHEY, CDR2 SVGEGT, per germline. This CDR3 has 16 amino acids. The V end was cut by 7 bases, the J end by 1 base, with 17 bases between.

This clonotype was detected many times. The gene calls are TRBV29-1 and TRBJ1-2; D is unresolved. This CDR3 has 16 amino acids. Germline V CDR1 and CDR2: SQVTM, ANQGSEA. V lost 4 bases and J 4 bases, leaving 22 bases between the germline ends. In nucleotides, the CDR3 is TGCAGCGTTGGCTGGACCGGCACATGGCGGGGCTATGGCTACACCTTC. Translating it yields CSVGWTGTWRGYGYTF.

This clonotype has only a few counts. The V gene is TRBV20-1, the J gene TRBJ2-1; the match to TRBD2 covers 10 bases. V lost 3 bases, J lost 0 bases, and 14 bases stayed unmatched. This CDR3 has 19 residues. Germline CDR1 DFQATT, CDR2 SNEGSKA (reference sequence). The CDR3 nucleotides are TGCAGTGCTAGTTCTTTCCTAGCGGGAGATGTCTACTCCTACAATGAGCAGTTCTTC. The encoded protein is CSASSFLAGDVYSYNEQFF.

The V call is TRBV6-1, the J call TRBJ2-6, with D unresolved. V was cut by 3 bases and J by 4 bases, with 7 bases left in between. The CDR3 runs to 14 residues. From germline, CDR1 is MNHNS and CDR2 SASEGT. CDR3 DNA: TGTGCCAGCAGTGAGGCATCCGGGGCCAACGTCCTGACTTTC. It specifies CASSEASGANVLTF.

This clonotype was detected a few times. J is TRBJ1-6 and V is TRBV9, with D hard to call. V lost 3 bases and J 8 bases, leaving 15 bases between the germline ends. The CDR3 length is 15 residues. CDR1 is SGDLS, CDR2 YYNGEE, per germline. This CDR3 is CASSAIPSSDSPLHF. In DNA, the CDR3 is TGTGCCAGCAGCGCAATTCCTAGTAGTGATTCACCCCTCCACTTT.

This chain joins TRBV20-1 and TRBJ1-2; D gene ambiguous. The CDR3 contains 12 residues. Germline V gives CDR1 DFQATT, CDR2 SNEGSKA (reference sequence). Deletions cut 0 bases from V and 8 bases from J, with 10 bases between. CDR3 nucleotides: TGCAGTGCTAGAGAGCCCTCCTTAGGCTACACCTTC. Amino acid sequence: CSAREPSLGYTF.

The table lists this clonotype with a few counts. Given the absence of the conserved phenylalanine or tryptophan at the CDR3 end, a read error is likely. V usage is TRBV7-2 and J usage is TRBJ2-5; D is possibly TRBD1 or TRBD2 (5 bases each). The CDR3 extends over 12 amino acids. Germline V gene sequence: CDR1 SGHTA, CDR2 FQGNSA. The CDR3 protein is CAGSRRLGDQYV. CDR3 coding DNA: TGTGCCGGCAGCCGCCGGTTGGGGGATCAGTACGTC.

The chain employs TRBV4-1 and TRBJ2-5, with 10 bases matching TRBD2. Matching the DNA end better, TRBJ2-1 makes the J call doubtful. The germline gives CDR1 MGHRA, CDR2 YSYEKL. The CDR3 runs 15 residues. The CDR3 sequence: CASSQELAGEDEQFF. The CDR3 nucleotides are TGCGCCAGCAGCCAAGAGCTAGCGGGAGAGGATGAGCAGTTCTTC.

Only a few counts were recorded for this clonotype. The V gene is TRBV12-3 or TRBV12-4, the J gene TRBJ1-3; 8 bases are a match to TRBD1. The V segment lost 6 bases and the J segment 2 bases; nucleotides outside the gene matches: 6. CDR3 length: 15 residues. For the CDR3, the DNA is TGTGCCAGCAGGGATACAGGGGGTGCTGGAAACACCATATATTTT. This gives the protein CASRDTGGAGNTIYF.